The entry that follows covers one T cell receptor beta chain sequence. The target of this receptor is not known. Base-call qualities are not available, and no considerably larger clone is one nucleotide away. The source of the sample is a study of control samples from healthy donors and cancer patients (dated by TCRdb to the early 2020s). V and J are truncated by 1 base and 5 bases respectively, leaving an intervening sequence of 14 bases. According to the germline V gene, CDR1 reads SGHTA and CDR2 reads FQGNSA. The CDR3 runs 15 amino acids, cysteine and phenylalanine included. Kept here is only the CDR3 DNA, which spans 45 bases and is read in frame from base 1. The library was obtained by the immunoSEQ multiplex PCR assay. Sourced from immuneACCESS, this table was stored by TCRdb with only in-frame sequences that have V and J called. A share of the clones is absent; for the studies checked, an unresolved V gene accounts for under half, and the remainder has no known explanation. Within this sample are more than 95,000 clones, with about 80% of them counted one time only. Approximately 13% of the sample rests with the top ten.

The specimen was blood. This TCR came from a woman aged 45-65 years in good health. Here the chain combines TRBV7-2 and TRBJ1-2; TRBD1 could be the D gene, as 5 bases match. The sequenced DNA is TGTGCCAGCAGCTTAGTGGGACGGGGAAGTTATGGCTACACCTTC. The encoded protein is CASSLVGRGSYGYTF.